One sample yielded the 29 T cell receptor beta chains listed below, sequenced in a study of cytomegalovirus exposure and HLA in healthy donors. Primers included in the PCR were 60 Vbeta and 13 Jbeta primers. The assay was immunoSEQ multiplex PCR, and TCRdb's table has in-frame clones only and misses some. The data show about 270,000 clones, with about nine tenths seen just once and approximately 4.3% held by the top ten. The sample taken for sequencing was PBMCs. The receptors stem from a middle-aged man in good health and CMV-seropositive.

This chain joins TRBV5-1 and TRBJ2-5, with 8 bases identical to TRBD2. The ends lost 0 bases at V and 5 bases at J; junction bases unmatched: 9. The CDR3 contains 16 residues. Germline V gene sequence: CDR1 SGHRS, CDR2 YFSETQ. The CDR3 protein is CASSLGERERWETQYF. The CDR3 bases are TGCGCCAGCAGCTTGGGGGAGCGGGAGCGGTGGGAGACCCAGTACTTC.

The rearrangement uses TRBV18 and TRBJ2-3, with a tentative D call TRBD2 (6 bases). The V end was cut by 1 base, the J end by 2 bases, with 13 bases between. The CDR3 contains 16 residues. Per the germline V gene, CDR1 is KGHSH and CDR2 is LQKENI. DNA for the CDR3: TGTGCCAGCTCACCACAGAGTAGCGGTGTCACAGATACGCAGTATTTT. Its protein is CASSPQSSGVTDTQYF. The full variable domain, rest sourced from reference TRBV18 and TRBJ2-3, is NAGVMQNPRHLVRRRGQEARLRCSPMKGHSHVYWYRQLPEEGLKFMVYLQKENIIDESGMPKERFSAEFPKEGPSILRIQQVVRGDSAAYFCASSPQSSGVTDTQYFGPGTRLTVL.

J is TRBJ2-1 and V is TRBV6-5; a weak D match, TRBD1 (6 bases). This CDR3 comprises 15 residues. V dropped 0 bases and J dropped 4 bases, with 10 bases sitting between them. The germline gives CDR1 MNHEY, CDR2 SVGAGI. The CDR3 loop reads CASSYSAGEYNEQFF. The CDR3 DNA follows: TGTGCCAGCAGTTACTCGGCAGGGGAGTACAATGAGCAGTTCTTC.

The chain carries TRBV5-6 and TRBJ2-7; 9 bases are shared with TRBD1. The CDR3 is made up of 15 amino acids. J was trimmed by 4 bases and V by 0 bases; bases with no gene match: 5. Per the germline V gene, CDR1 is SGHDT and CDR2 is YYEEEE. The CDR3 DNA reads TGTGCCAGCAGCTTGGTTACAGGGGGCCAATACGAGCAGTACTTC. Its translation: CASSLVTGGQYEQYF.

As concerns this clone: This sample also contains other DNA sequences that code for the same CDR3. The rearrangement uses TRBV5-1 and TRBJ2-3; 7 positions agree with TRBD2. Germline V gives CDR1 SGHRS, CDR2 YFSETQ. The CDR3 loop spans 16 amino acids. V was pared by 0 bases and J by 0 bases, with 4 bases of the junction left unmatched. CDR3 DNA: TGCGCCAGCAGCTTGGGGCTAGCGGCAAGCACAGATACGCAGTATTTT. This encodes CASSLGLAASTDTQYF.

V and J are TRBV5-6 and TRBJ2-7; no definite D call. Trimming took off 0 bases at V and 1 base at J, with 8 bases between the two ends. The CDR3 is 14 residues long. Germline CDR1 SGHDT, CDR2 YYEEEE. The CDR3 sequence: CASSLVAGSYEQYF. DNA for the CDR3: TGTGCCAGCAGCTTGGTGGCAGGATCCTACGAGCAGTACTTC.

This chain joins TRBV29-1 and TRBJ2-5; D perhaps matches TRBD2 (6 bases). The assigned J gene may be wrong: the sequence end matches TRBJ2-7 better. This CDR3 comprises 14 residues. CDR1 SQVTM and CDR2 ANQGSEA come from the germline V gene. The DNA of the CDR3 is TGCAGCGTTGACCCCCGCGGGGATGCCTACGAGCAGTACTTC. Translated, it gives CSVDPRGDAYEQYF.

The chain employs TRBV5-6 and TRBJ2-1; D remains unclear. Per germline, CDR1 SGHDT and CDR2 YYEEEE. V was clipped by 1 base and J by 5 bases, with 4 bases between them. The CDR3 has 12 residues. The CDR3 sequence: CASSLSNNEQFF. In nucleotides, the CDR3 is TGTGCCAGCAGCTTGTCAAACAATGAGCAGTTCTTC. Filled out from reference TRBV5-6 and TRBJ2-1, the complete variable domain reads DAGVTQSPTHLIKTRGQQVTLRCSPKSGHDTVSWYQQALGQGPQFIFQYYEEEERQRGNFPDRFSGHQFPNYSSELNVNALLLGDSALYLCASSLSNNEQFFGPGTRLTVL.

CDR3 coding DNA: TGTGCCAGTTCATCGACAGGGGGACAGCCCCAGCATTTT. Amino acids: CASSSTGGQPQHF. The chain couples TRBV19 to TRBJ1-5, with 9 bases lining up with TRBD1. CDR1 is LNHDA and CDR2 is SQIVND in the germline V gene (reference sequence). This CDR3 has 13 amino acids. V lost 8 bases to trimming and J lost 7 bases; unmatched junction nucleotides: 6.

This chain links TRBV18 with TRBJ1-2; D gene uncertain. CDR1 is KGHSH and CDR2 is LQKENI in the germline V gene. Trimming shortened V by 4 bases and J by 8 bases, and 17 bases separated the two germline ends. The CDR3 consists of 14 residues. This CDR3 reads CASSRDGNSEGYTF. The CDR3 DNA follows: TGTGCCAGCTCACGCGACGGGAATTCGGAAGGCTACACCTTC.

This chain joins TRBV18 and TRBJ2-2; D might be TRBD1 (6 bases). CDR1 and CDR2 from the germline V gene are KGHSH and LQKENI. Trimming took 5 bases from V and 4 from J, leaving 11 bases between them. The CDR3 has 14 amino acids. CDR3 protein: CASSETGITGELFF. In nucleotides, the CDR3 is TGTGCCAGCTCAGAAACAGGGATCACCGGGGAGCTGTTTTTT.

The V and J genes are TRBV6-1 and TRBJ2-7; 9 nucleotides agree with TRBD1. CDR3 length: 16 residues. The V gene's germline CDR1 is MNHNS and CDR2 SASEGT. V lost 2 bases, J lost 1 base, and 6 bases stayed unmatched. In DNA form, the CDR3 reads TGTGCCAGCAGTGAAACTTATGGACAGGGGTCCTACGAGCAGTACTTC. Amino acid sequence: CASSETYGQGSYEQYF.

The V and J genes are TRBV15 and TRBJ2-7, with 7 bases that match TRBD2. Germline V lookup: CDR1 LNHNV, CDR2 YYDKDF (reference sequence). V gave up 1 base and J gave up 4 bases; unmatched junction bases: 10. The CDR3 runs to 16 residues. CDR3 loop: CATSRGGRLAGYEQYF. The CDR3, as DNA: TGTGCCACCAGCAGAGGGGGGAGACTAGCTGGATACGAGCAGTACTTC.

The genes are TRBV5-4 and TRBJ2-7; TRBD1 matches at 9 bases. The CDR3 has 15 residues. The ends lost 3 bases at V and 3 bases at J; junction bases unmatched: 7. Germline V gives CDR1 SGHNT, CDR2 YYREEE (reference sequence). CDR3 coding DNA: TGTGCCAGCAGCTCCAACAGGGGGCCCGACTACGAGCAGTACTTC. This gives the protein CASSSNRGPDYEQYF.

The chain is built from TRBV11-3 and TRBJ2-3; tentatively, D is TRBD2 (6 bases). V lost 1 base and J lost 4, with 9 bases in between. Germline CDR1 reads SGHNT; CDR2 reads YENEEA. The CDR3 contains 14 residues. The CDR3 loop is CASSLGLEADTQYF. The CDR3 region has the DNA TGTGCCAGCAGCTTAGGACTAGAAGCAGATACGCAGTATTTT.

The J gene is TRBJ2-4, the V gene TRBV19, with TRBD2 matching 7 bases. Germline V gene data show CDR1 as LNHDA and CDR2 as SQIVND (reference sequence). The CDR3 consists of 17 residues. Trimming at V came to 3 bases and at J to 1 base, leaving 9 bases not matched to a gene. The CDR3 DNA is TGTGCCAGTAGTATGTGGCTAGCGGTGGGGGCCAAAAACATTCAGTACTTC. It encodes CASSMWLAVGAKNIQYF. Filled out from reference TRBV19 and TRBJ2-4, the complete variable domain reads DGGITQSPKYLFRKEGQNVTLSCEQNLNHDAMYWYRQDPGQGLRLIYYSQIVNDFQKGDIAEGYSVSREKKESFPLTVTSAQKNPTAFYLCASSMWLAVGAKNIQYFGAGTRLSVL.

A word on this clone: Its ends do not fully match the called genes, so a read error is possible. This chain joins TRBV7-9 and TRBJ2-7; D is unclear. Germline V gene sequence: CDR1 SEHNR, CDR2 FQNEAQ (reference sequence). The CDR3 loop spans 18 amino acids. CDR3 protein: CSSSYQTFREQNSYEQYF. The CDR3 DNA reads TGTTCCAGCAGCTATCAAACTTTCCGCGAACAGAACTCCTACGAGCAGTACTTC.

The V and J genes are TRBV27 and TRBJ2-1; TRBD2 matches at 8 bases. This CDR3 is built from 20 residues. The germline gives CDR1 MNHEY, CDR2 SMNVEV (reference sequence). V was clipped by 6 bases and J by 2 bases; unmatched bases: 21. The CDR3 sequence is CASSFRRVLAGALAYNEQFF. The CDR3 nucleotides read TGTGCCAGCAGCTTCCGTAGGGTGCTAGCGGGCGCCTTAGCCTACAATGAGCAGTTCTTC.

The chain joins TRBV7-9 to TRBJ2-3, with a tentative D call TRBD2 (6 bases). The CDR3 is made up of 14 amino acids. Looked up from germline, CDR1 is SEHNR and CDR2 is FQNEAQ (reference sequence). Trimming pared 3 bases from V and 1 base from J, leaving 8 bases between. In DNA form, the CDR3 reads TGTGCCAGCAGCTTGCGGGGTGGCACAGATACGCAGTATTTT. Translating it yields CASSLRGGTDTQYF.

The V gene is TRBV29-1, the J gene TRBJ2-3, with D possibly being TRBD2 (6 bases). This CDR3 has 17 residues. Germline CDR1 and CDR2: SQVTM and ANQGSEA. V dropped 3 bases and J dropped 0 bases, with 19 bases sitting between them. CDR3 in amino acids: CSVDPRWGSGSTDTQYF. Written as DNA, the CDR3 is TGCAGCGTTGACCCGAGGTGGGGTAGCGGAAGCACAGATACGCAGTATTTT.

The chain joins TRBV28 to TRBJ2-3; 7 bases line up with TRBD1. Looked up from germline, CDR1 is MDHEN and CDR2 is SYDVKM. This CDR3 has 13 amino acids. The junction had 5 bases not matched to a gene; V was cut back by 8 bases and J by 3 bases. CDR3 nucleotide sequence: TGTGCCAGCGACAGGGCATTGACAGATACGCAGTATTTT. Its protein is CASDRALTDTQYF.

A few counts support this clone. The rearrangement joins TRBV5-1 to TRBJ2-7, with 9 positions matching TRBD1. V lost 0 bases, J lost 2 bases, and 0 bases stayed unmatched. The CDR3 length is 14 residues. Germline V gene sequence: CDR1 SGHRS, CDR2 YFSETQ. The CDR3 protein is CASSLGTGAYEQYF. CDR3 nucleotide sequence: TGCGCCAGCAGCTTGGGGACAGGGGCCTACGAGCAGTACTTC.

The gene calls are TRBV6-6 and TRBJ2-2, with a possible D match to TRBD2 (5 bases). Trimming shortened V by 5 bases and J by 7 bases, and 17 bases separated the two germline ends. The length of the CDR3 is 15 residues. Germline V gene sequence: CDR1 MNHNY, CDR2 SVGAGI (reference sequence). The DNA for the CDR3 is TGTGCCAGCAGTCAGGACCCGGGGAAGGGCGGGGAGCTGTTTTTT. This encodes CASSQDPGKGGELFF.

This rearrangement joins TRBV7-9 to TRBJ2-1, with 8 bases aligning to TRBD2. The V gene end was trimmed by 1 base and the J gene end by 0 bases; junction bases not matched to a gene: 2. Germline assignment: CDR1 SEHNR and CDR2 FQNEAQ (reference sequence). CDR3 length: 16 amino acids. The CDR3 protein is CASSLDLAGSYNEQFF. The CDR3 DNA follows: TGTGCCAGCAGCTTAGATCTAGCGGGCTCCTACAATGAGCAGTTCTTC.

The V gene is TRBV28, the J gene TRBJ1-2; TRBD1 matches at 8 bases. This CDR3 comprises 15 residues. J was trimmed by 7 bases and V by 2 bases; bases with no gene match: 9. The germline CDR1 and CDR2 sequences are MDHEN and SYDVKM. CDR3 in amino acids: CASSLARGRVSGYTF. In nucleotides, the CDR3 is TGTGCCAGCAGTTTAGCCAGGGGGCGCGTGAGTGGCTACACCTTC.

This chain links TRBV5-1 with TRBJ2-3; 10 bases align to TRBD2. The CDR3 contains 16 residues. Germline V CDR1 and CDR2: SGHRS, YFSETQ. The trim removed 4 bases at V and 2 bases at J, leaving 7 bases unmatched. The CDR3 loop is CASSLGLAALTDTQYF. The DNA for the CDR3 is TGCGCCAGCAGCCTTGGACTAGCGGCCCTCACAGATACGCAGTATTTT.

V usage is TRBV30 and J usage is TRBJ1-2, with 7 positions matching TRBD1. V dropped 1 base and J dropped 0; count of bases not matched to a gene: 5. The CDR3 has 15 amino acids. Germline CDR1 GTSNPN, CDR2 SVGIG (reference sequence). CDR3 in DNA: TGTGCCTGGAGTGCCACAGGGGACCCTAACTATGGCTACACCTTC. Translating gives CAWSATGDPNYGYTF.

V usage is TRBV9 and J usage is TRBJ2-2; 10 nucleotides match TRBD2. CDR1 is SGDLS and CDR2 is YYNGEE in the germline V gene. This CDR3 comprises 15 residues. Losses at the gene ends were 3 bases for V and 2 bases for J; bases not matched to a gene: 1. DNA of the CDR3: TGTGCCAGCAGCGGGACTAGCGGAAACACCGGGGAGCTGTTTTTT. Its translation is CASSGTSGNTGELFF.

The rearrangement joins TRBV4-3 to TRBJ1-1; D remains ambiguous. The V end was cut by 4 bases, the J end by 0 bases, with 18 bases between. Germline V gene data show CDR1 as LGHNA and CDR2 as YSLEER. This CDR3 has 17 amino acids. Here the CDR3 reads CASSPEPGGGLNTEAFF. CDR3 sequence (DNA): TGCGCCAGCAGCCCGGAACCGGGAGGCGGCCTGAACACTGAAGCTTTCTTT.